The 5 T cell receptor beta chains below come from one sample, sequenced in a study of post-analysis software for immune sequencing data. The TCR beta cDNA libraries contained unique molecular identifiers. TCRdb recomputed calls from the PCR reads with MiXCR, one row per CDR3 protein. The table lists hundreds of thousands of distinct CDR3 sequences, approximately 57% of them singletons, with approximately 4.5% in the top ten. Their antigen targets remain unknown. General study results and limits: When patients were compared with controls, five TRBV segments were more frequent, TRBV5-6, TRBV5-1 and TRBV20-1 among them.

Material: blood. All receptors derive from a girl under 18 with multiple sclerosis.

The chain couples TRBV5-1 to TRBJ2-7; D is unclear. CDR3 length: 15 amino acids. Trimming stripped 3 bases from V and 7 bases from J, with 20 bases between. The germline gives CDR1 SGHRS, CDR2 YFSETQ. This chain's CDR3 is CASSSKGSNVWEQYF. DNA of the CDR3: TGCGCCAGCAGCTCAAAAGGCTCGAACGTATGGGAGCAGTACTTC.

The chain joins TRBV29-1 to TRBJ2-4, with 7 bases that match TRBD1. The DNA end lines up better with TRBJ2-7; the J call may be wrong. Looked up from germline, CDR1 is SQVTM and CDR2 is ANQGSEA. The CDR3 spans 13 residues. The DNA of the CDR3 is TGCAGCGTTGATCCGACAGGGTCTAGCGAGCAGTACTTC. As protein: CSVDPTGSSEQYF.

V is TRBV4-1 and J is TRBJ2-1; the D is unclear. V gave up 4 bases and J gave up 4 bases, with 8 bases separating them. The CDR3 extends over 13 amino acids. Germline CDR1 and CDR2: MGHRA and YSYEKL. The CDR3 spells CASSLSQYNEQFF. The CDR3 DNA follows: TGCGCCAGCAGCCTAAGTCAGTACAATGAGCAGTTCTTC.

V is TRBV25-1 and J is TRBJ1-2, with D uncertain. Germline lookup yields CDR1 MGHDK and CDR2 SYGVNS. This CDR3 spans 13 amino acids. The V and J ends lost 8 bases and 0 bases respectively, with 10 bases between them. In DNA form, the CDR3 reads TGTGCCAGCTCACCCGCGGCTAACTATGGCTACACCTTC. Amino acids: CASSPAANYGYTF.

The rearrangement uses TRBV11-2 and TRBJ2-7; D is ambiguous. The CDR3 is 15 amino acids. V dropped 5 bases and J dropped 0 bases, with 14 bases sitting between them. Germline CDR1 SGHAT, CDR2 FQNNGV. CDR3 region: CASSLRGTTSYEQYF. DNA of the CDR3: TGTGCCAGCAGCCTACGTGGAACGACCTCCTACGAGCAGTACTTC.